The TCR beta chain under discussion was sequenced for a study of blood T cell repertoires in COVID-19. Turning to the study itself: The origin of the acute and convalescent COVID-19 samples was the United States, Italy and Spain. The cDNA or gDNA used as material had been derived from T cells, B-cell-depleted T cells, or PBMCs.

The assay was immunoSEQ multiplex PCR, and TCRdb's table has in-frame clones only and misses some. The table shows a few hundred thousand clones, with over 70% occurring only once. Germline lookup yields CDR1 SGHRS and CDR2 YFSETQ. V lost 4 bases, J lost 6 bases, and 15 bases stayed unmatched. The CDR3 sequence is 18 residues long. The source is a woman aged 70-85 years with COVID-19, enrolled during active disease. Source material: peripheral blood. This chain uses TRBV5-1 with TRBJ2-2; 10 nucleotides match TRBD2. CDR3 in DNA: TGCGCCAGCAGCCTCCCAGCCTCTAGCGGGAGTTATTCCGGGGAGCTGTTTTTT. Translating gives CASSLPASSGSYSGELFF.